This T cell receptor beta chain was profiled in a study of cytomegalovirus exposure and HLA in healthy donors. Study-wide results and caveats: Reported results showed that the classifier diagnosed cytomegalovirus status with high specificity and sensitivity. Listed as cytomegalovirus-associated were 150 or so TCR beta chains.

V was shortened by 0 bases and J by 3 bases, with 12 bases between the two germline ends. CDR3 length equals 15 residues. The germline V gene has CDR1 LNHDA and CDR2 SQIVND (reference sequence). TCRdb's copy holds only in-frame clones and misses some; the assay was immunoSEQ multiplex PCR. The sample yields under 150,000 clones, approximately 90% seen once. With respect to this clone: What it binds is not known.

The clonotype was recovered from a woman aged 18-35 years in good health and CMV-seropositive. The material sequenced was PBMCs. V usage is TRBV19 and J usage is TRBJ2-7; D is uncertain. The CDR3 DNA follows: TGTGCCAGTAGTATAGATCGGAACAGTTACTACGAGCAGTACTTC. Protein product: CASSIDRNSYYEQYF.